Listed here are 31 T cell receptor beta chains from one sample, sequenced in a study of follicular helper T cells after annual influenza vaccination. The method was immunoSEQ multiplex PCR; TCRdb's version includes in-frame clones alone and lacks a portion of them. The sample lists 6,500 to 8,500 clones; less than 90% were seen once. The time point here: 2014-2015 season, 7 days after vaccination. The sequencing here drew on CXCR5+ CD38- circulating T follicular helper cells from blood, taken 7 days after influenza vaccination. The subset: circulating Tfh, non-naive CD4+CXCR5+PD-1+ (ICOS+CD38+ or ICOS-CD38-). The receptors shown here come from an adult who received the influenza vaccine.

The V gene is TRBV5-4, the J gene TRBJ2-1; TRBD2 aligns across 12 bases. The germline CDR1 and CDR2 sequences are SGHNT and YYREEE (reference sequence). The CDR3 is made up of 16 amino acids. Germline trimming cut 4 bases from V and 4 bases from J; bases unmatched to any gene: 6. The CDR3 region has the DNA TGTGCCAGCAGCCAGCGACTAGCGGGGGATTACAATGAGCAGTTCTTC. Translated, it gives CASSQRLAGDYNEQFF. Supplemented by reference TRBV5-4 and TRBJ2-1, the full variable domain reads ETGVTQSPTHLIKTRGQQVTLRCSSQSGHNTVSWYQQALGQGPQFIFQYYREEENGRGNFPPRFSGLQFPNYSSELNVNALELDDSALYLCASSQRLAGDYNEQFFGPGTRLTVL.

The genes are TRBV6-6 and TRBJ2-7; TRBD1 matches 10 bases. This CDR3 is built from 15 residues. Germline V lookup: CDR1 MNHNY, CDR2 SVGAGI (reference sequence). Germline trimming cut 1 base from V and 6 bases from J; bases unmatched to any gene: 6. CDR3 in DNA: TGTGCCAGCAGTTACTTGACAGGGGGCAAAGCCGAGCAGTACTTC. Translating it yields CASSYLTGGKAEQYF.

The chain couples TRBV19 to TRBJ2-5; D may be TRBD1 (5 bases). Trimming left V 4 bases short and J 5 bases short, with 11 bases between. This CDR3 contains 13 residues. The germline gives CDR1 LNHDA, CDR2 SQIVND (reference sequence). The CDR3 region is CASSTTRVETQYF. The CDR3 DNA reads TGTGCCAGTAGTACAACCAGGGTTGAGACCCAGTACTTC.

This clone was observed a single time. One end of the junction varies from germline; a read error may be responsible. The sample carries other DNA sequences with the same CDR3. Here the CDR3 reads CAWSVGLNSPLHF. The DNA for the CDR3 is TGTGCCTGGAGTGTCGGCCTTAATTCACCTCTCCACTTT. The gene calls are TRBV30 and TRBJ1-6; D is ambiguous. This CDR3 is 13 amino acids long. CDR1 and CDR2 (germline): GTSNPN, SVGIG (reference sequence).

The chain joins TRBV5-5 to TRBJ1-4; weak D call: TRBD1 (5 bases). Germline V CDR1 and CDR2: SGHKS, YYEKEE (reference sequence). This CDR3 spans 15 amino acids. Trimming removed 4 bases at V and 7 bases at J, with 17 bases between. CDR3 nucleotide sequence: TGTGCCAGCAGCGCGGGGGGGACGGCGGCTGAAAAACTGTTTTTT. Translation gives CASSAGGTAAEKLFF.

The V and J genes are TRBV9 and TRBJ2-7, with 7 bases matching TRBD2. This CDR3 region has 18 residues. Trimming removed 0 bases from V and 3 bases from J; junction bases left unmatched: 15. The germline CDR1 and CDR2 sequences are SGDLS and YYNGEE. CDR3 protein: CASSVGSGGGSVNYEQYF. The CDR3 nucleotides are TGTGCCAGCAGCGTAGGATCCGGCGGGGGTTCCGTGAACTACGAGCAGTACTTC.

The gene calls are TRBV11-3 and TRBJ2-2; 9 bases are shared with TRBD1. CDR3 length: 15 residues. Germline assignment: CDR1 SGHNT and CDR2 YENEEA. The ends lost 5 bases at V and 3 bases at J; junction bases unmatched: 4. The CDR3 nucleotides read TGTGCCAGCAGCGGGGGACAGGGCGACACCGGGGAGCTGTTTTTT. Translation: CASSGGQGDTGELFF.

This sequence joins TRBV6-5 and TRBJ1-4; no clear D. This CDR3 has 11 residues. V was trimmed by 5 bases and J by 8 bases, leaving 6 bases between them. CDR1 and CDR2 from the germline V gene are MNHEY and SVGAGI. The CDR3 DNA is TGTGCCAGCAGTGTCAAGGAAAAACTGTTTTTT. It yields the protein CASSVKEKLFF.

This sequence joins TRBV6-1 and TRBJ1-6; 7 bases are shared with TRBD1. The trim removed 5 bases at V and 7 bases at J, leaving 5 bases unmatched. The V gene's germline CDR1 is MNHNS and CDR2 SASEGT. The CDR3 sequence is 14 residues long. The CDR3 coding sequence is TGTGCCAGCAGTTGGGGACAGAGCAATTCACCCCTCCACTTT. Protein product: CASSWGQSNSPLHF.

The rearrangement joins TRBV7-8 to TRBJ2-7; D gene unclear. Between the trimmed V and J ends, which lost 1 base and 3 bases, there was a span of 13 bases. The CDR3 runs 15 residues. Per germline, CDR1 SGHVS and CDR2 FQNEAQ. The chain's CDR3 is CASSLELGQDYEQYF. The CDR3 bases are TGTGCCAGCAGCTTAGAGTTGGGCCAGGACTACGAGCAGTACTTC.

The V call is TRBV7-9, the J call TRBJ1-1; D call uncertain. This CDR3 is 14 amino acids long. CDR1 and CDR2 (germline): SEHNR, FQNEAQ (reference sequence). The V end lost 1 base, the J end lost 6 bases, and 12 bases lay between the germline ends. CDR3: CASSLDLTPPEAFF. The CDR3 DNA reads TGTGCCAGCAGCTTAGACCTGACCCCCCCTGAAGCTTTCTTT. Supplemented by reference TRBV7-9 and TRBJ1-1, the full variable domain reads DTGVSQNPRHKITKRGQNVTFRCDPISEHNRLYWYRQTLGQGPEFLTYFQNEAQLEKSRLLSDRFSAERPKGSFSTLEIQRTEQGDSAMYLCASSLDLTPPEAFFGQGTRLTVV.

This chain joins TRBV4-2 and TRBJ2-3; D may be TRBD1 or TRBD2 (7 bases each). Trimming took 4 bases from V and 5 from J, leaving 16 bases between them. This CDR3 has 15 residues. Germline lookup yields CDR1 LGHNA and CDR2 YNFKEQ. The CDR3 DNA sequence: TGTGCCAGCAGCCCAGGGGGGGGCCGGGGAGATACGCAGTATTTT. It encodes CASSPGGGRGDTQYF.

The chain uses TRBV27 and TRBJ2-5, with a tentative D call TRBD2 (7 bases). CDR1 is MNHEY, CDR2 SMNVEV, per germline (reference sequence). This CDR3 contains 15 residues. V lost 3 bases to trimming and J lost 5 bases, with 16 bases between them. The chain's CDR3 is CASSFRRGGRETQYF. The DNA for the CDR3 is TGTGCCAGCAGTTTTCGGAGGGGGGGCCGTGAGACCCAGTACTTC.

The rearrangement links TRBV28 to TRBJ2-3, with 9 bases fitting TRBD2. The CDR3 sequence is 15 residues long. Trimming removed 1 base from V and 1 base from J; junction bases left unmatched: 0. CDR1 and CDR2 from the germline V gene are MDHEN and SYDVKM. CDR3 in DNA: TGTGCCAGCAGTTTATTAGCGGGGGGCACAGATACGCAGTATTTT. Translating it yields CASSLLAGGTDTQYF. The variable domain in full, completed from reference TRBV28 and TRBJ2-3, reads DVKVTQSSRYLVKRTGEKVFLECVQDMDHENMFWYRQDPGLGLRLIYFSYDVKMKEKGDIPEGYSVSREKKERFSLILESASTNQTSMYLCASSLLAGGTDTQYFGPGTRLTVL.

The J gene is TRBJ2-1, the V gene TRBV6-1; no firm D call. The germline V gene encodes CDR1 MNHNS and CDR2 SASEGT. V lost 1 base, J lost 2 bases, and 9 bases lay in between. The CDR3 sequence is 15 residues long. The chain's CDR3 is CASSEGGRAYNEQFF. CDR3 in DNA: TGTGCCAGCAGTGAAGGCGGTAGAGCCTACAATGAGCAGTTCTTC.

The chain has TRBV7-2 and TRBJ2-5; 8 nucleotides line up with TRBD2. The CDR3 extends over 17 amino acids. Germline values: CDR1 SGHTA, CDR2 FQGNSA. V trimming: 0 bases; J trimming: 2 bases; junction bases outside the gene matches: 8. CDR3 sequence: CASSLASGGAIQETQYF. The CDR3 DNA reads TGTGCCAGCAGCTTAGCATCCGGGGGGGCTATTCAAGAGACCCAGTACTTC.

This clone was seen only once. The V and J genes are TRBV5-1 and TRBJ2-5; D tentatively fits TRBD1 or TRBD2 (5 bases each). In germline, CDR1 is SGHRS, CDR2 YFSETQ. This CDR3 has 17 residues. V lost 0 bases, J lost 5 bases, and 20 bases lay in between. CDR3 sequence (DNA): TGCGCCAGCAGCTTGGGGGTTCTAGTATCAGAGGGGGAGACCCAGTACTTC. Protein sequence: CASSLGVLVSEGETQYF.

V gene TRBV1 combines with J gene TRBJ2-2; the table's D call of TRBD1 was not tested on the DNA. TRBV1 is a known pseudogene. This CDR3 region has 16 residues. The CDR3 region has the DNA TGCACCAGCAGCCGCCGGGACAGGGGGGGTTCCGGGGAGCTGTTTTTT. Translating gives CTSSRRDRGGSGELFF.

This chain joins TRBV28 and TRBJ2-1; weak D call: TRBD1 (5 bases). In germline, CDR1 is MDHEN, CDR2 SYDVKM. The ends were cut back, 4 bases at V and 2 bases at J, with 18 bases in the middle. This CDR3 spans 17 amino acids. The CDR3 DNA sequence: TGTGCCAGCAGTTCCCTCCACAGGCGCTTCACCTACAATGAGCAGTTCTTC. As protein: CASSSLHRRFTYNEQFF. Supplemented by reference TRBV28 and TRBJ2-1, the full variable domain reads DVKVTQSSRYLVKRTGEKVFLECVQDMDHENMFWYRQDPGLGLRLIYFSYDVKMKEKGDIPEGYSVSREKKERFSLILESASTNQTSMYLCASSSLHRRFTYNEQFFGPGTRLTVL.

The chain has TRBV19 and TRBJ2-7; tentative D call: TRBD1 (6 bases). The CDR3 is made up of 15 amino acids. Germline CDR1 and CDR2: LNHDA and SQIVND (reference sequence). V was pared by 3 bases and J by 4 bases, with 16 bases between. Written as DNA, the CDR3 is TGTGCCAGTAGTATCCGTCTGGACAGTTTATACGAGCAGTACTTC. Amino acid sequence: CASSIRLDSLYEQYF.

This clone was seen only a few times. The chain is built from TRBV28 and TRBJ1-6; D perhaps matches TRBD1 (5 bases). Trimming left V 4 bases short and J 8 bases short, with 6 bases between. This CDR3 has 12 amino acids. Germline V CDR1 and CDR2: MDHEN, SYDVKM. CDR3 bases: TGTGCCAGCAGTTGGGGGGATTCACCCCTCCACTTT. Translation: CASSWGDSPLHF.

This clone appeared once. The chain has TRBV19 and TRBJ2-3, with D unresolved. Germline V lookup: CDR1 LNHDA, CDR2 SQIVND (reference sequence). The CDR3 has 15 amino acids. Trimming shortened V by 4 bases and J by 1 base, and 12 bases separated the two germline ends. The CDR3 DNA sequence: TGTGCCAGTAGTAGTAAGGGTTCCGGCACAGATACGCAGTATTTT. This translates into CASSSKGSGTDTQYF.

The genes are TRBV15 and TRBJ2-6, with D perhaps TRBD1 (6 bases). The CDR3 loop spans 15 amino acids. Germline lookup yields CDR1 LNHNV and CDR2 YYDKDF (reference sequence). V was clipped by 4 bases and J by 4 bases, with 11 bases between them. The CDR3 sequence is CATSKQGPGANVLTF. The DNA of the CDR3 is TGTGCCACCAGCAAACAGGGTCCCGGGGCCAACGTCCTGACTTTC. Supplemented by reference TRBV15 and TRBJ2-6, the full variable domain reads DAMVIQNPRYQVTQFGKPVTLSCSQTLNHNVMYWYQQKSSQAPKLLFHYYDKDFNNEADTPDNFQSRRPNTSFCFLDIRSPGLGDTAMYLCATSKQGPGANVLTFGAGSRLTVL.

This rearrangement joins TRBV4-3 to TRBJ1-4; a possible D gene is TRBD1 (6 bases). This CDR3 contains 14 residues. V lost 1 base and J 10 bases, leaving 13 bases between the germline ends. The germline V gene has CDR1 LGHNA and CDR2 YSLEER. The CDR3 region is CASSQGQGIGKLFF. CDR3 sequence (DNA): TGCGCCAGCAGCCAAGGCCAGGGGATCGGAAAACTGTTTTTT.

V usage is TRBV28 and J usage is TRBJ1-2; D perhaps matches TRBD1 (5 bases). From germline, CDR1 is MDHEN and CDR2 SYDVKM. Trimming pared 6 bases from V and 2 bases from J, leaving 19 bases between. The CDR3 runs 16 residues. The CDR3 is CASRGRRDGANYGYTF. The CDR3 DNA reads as TGTGCCAGCAGAGGCCGAAGGGATGGGGCGAACTATGGCTACACCTTC.

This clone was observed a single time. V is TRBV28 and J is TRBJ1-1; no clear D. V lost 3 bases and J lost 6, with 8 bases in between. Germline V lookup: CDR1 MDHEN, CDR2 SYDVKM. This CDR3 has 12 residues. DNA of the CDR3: TGTGCCAGCAGTTTGTCAGGTGCTGAAGCTTTCTTT. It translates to CASSLSGAEAFF. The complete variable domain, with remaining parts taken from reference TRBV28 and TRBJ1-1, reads DVKVTQSSRYLVKRTGEKVFLECVQDMDHENMFWYRQDPGLGLRLIYFSYDVKMKEKGDIPEGYSVSREKKERFSLILESASTNQTSMYLCASSLSGAEAFFGQGTRLTVV.

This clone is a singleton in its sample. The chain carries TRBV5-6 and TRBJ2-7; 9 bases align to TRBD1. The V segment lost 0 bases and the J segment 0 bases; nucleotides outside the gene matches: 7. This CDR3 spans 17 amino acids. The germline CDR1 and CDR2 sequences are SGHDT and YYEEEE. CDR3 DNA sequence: TGTGCCAGCAGCTTGGGGTTCGGACAGGGGAGCTCCTACGAGCAGTACTTC. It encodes CASSLGFGQGSSYEQYF.

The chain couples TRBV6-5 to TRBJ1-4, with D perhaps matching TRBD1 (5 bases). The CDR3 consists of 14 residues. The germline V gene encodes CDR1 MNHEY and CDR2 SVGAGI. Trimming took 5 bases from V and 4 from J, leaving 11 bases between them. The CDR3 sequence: CASSAGPSNEKLFF. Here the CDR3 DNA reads TGTGCCAGCAGTGCGGGACCGAGTAATGAAAAACTGTTTTTT.

CDR3 in amino acids: CAWSVRGTGANVLTF. In DNA, the CDR3 is TGTGCCTGGAGTGTGCGGGGGACTGGGGCCAACGTCCTGACTTTC. This chain uses TRBV30 with TRBJ2-6, with TRBD2 matching 7 bases. Germline V CDR1 and CDR2: GTSNPN, SVGIG (reference sequence). V gave up 0 bases and J gave up 2 bases; unmatched junction bases: 1. The CDR3 has 15 amino acids.

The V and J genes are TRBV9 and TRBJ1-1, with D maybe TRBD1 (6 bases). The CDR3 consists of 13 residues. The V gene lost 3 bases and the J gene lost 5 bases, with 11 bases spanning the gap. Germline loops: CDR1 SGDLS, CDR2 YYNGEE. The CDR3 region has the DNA TGTGCCAGCAGCGCAGGGAGGGGGACTGAAGCTTTCTTT. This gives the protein CASSAGRGTEAFF.

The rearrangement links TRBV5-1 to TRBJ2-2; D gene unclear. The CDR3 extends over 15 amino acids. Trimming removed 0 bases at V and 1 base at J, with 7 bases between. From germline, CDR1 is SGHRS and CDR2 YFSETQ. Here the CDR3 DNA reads TGCGCCAGCAGCTTGGTACAGATGAACACCGGGGAGCTGTTTTTT. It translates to CASSLVQMNTGELFF.